What follows describes a single TCR beta chain. What it binds is unknown. These data belong to a study of cytomegalovirus exposure and HLA in healthy donors. With 60 Vbeta and 13 Jbeta primers, the PCR was carried out. Method: immunoSEQ multiplex PCR; TCRdb's copy keeps in-frame clones and lacks some. The table records 220,000 or so clones, more than 65% of them present only once. The CDR3 has 14 amino acids. Germline V gene data show CDR1 as ENHRY and CDR2 as SYGVKD. The V gene lost 0 bases and the J gene lost 10 bases, with 13 bases spanning the gap. Study-wide results and limits: TCR beta chains numbering more than 150 were designated cytomegalovirus-associated. In presence/absence analyses, roughly uniform sequencing depth across donors was assumed. In a later analysis, parvovirus B19, influenza, CMV and Epstein-Barr virus appeared linked to several top co-occurrence clusters. Certain sequence variants were highly shared and formed a cluster, and this cluster was likely a sequencing artifact.

The genes are TRBV10-3 and TRBJ2-1; D call uncertain. The receptor comes from a woman in her 30s in good health and CMV-seronegative. The specimen was PBMCs. CDR3 sequence reads: CAISESEVPGEQFF. For the CDR3, the DNA is TGTGCCATCAGTGAGTCGGAAGTCCCCGGGGAGCAGTTCTTC.